This is a list of T cell receptor beta chains from one sample in a study of response to subunit inactivated influenza vaccine. TCRdb processed the RT-PCR reads anew with MiXCR; each CDR3 protein has one entry. The sample holds approximately 170,000 distinct CDR3 sequences; over 9.5% are singletons and the top ten take about 29%. The same data also went into a second study, on T cells expressing NK-cell markers.

The sample consisted of CD8+ T cells sorted from PBMCs, taken 11 to 12 days after vaccination. Receptors originate from a man in his fifties or sixties who received an inactivated influenza vaccine. Each CDR3 is given with its conserved first and last residue. The order of the fields is CDR3 length, J gene, V gene, clone size, CDR3 protein. Expanded clones are given a class, and other clones once, few, many or no size at all.

CDR3 length: 15
J gene: TRBJ1-1
V gene: TRBV27
clone size: few
CDR3 protein: CASSPGTVVNTEAFF

CDR3 length: 15
J gene: TRBJ2-1
V gene: TRBV20-1
clone size: few
CDR3 protein: CSATTRLDSYNEQFF

CDR3 length: 11
J gene: TRBJ1-2
V gene: TRBV7-9
clone size: -
CDR3 protein: CASSFSGGYTF

CDR3 length: 16
J gene: TRBJ2-5
V gene: TRBV11-2
clone size: few
CDR3 protein: CASSLDPSGGLETQYF

CDR3 length: 16
J gene: TRBJ2-5
V gene: TRBV6-5
clone size: -
CDR3 protein: CASSFFGLSPQETQYF

CDR3 length: 15
J gene: TRBJ2-5
V gene: TRBV5-6
clone size: -
CDR3 protein: CASSPGSGQGKTQYF

CDR3 length: 14
J gene: TRBJ2-1
V gene: TRBV29-1
clone size: few
CDR3 protein: CSVDLAEFYNEQFF

CDR3 length: 17
J gene: TRBJ2-5
V gene: TRBV15
clone size: few
CDR3 protein: CATSRSPSGAGVETQYF

CDR3 length: 15
J gene: TRBJ2-5
V gene: TRBV4-1
clone size: few
CDR3 protein: CASSPRDRGIETQYF

CDR3 length: 11
J gene: TRBJ2-3
V gene: TRBV19
clone size: few
CDR3 protein: CASSTVDTQYF

CDR3 length: 14
J gene: TRBJ1-1
V gene: TRBV27
clone size: -
CDR3 protein: CASSLAAGSTEAFF

CDR3 length: 12
J gene: TRBJ2-7
V gene: TRBV6-4
clone size: many
CDR3 protein: CASSGAADEQYF

CDR3 length: 13
J gene: TRBJ2-5
V gene: TRBV6-5
clone size: few
CDR3 protein: CASSYGPQETQYF

CDR3 length: 15
J gene: TRBJ2-3
V gene: TRBV9
clone size: -
CDR3 protein: CASSAGTSGRDTQYF

CDR3 length: 12
J gene: TRBJ2-2
V gene: TRBV29-1
clone size: many
CDR3 protein: CSVWTSRGELFF

CDR3 length: 16
J gene: TRBJ2-7
V gene: TRBV20-1
clone size: few
CDR3 protein: CSGIHWGGRSIYEQYF

CDR3 length: 15
J gene: TRBJ2-7
V gene: TRBV28
clone size: few
CDR3 protein: CASSLFSGLIYEQYF

CDR3 length: 13
J gene: TRBJ2-1
V gene: TRBV29-1
clone size: few
CDR3 protein: CSVVRTGGDEQFF

CDR3 length: 15
J gene: TRBJ2-2
V gene: TRBV10-3
clone size: few
CDR3 protein: CAIRTGQGDTGELFF

CDR3 length: 16
J gene: TRBJ2-7
V gene: TRBV7-6
clone size: -
CDR3 protein: CASSIRQEQPPYEQYF

CDR3 length: 13
J gene: TRBJ2-7
V gene: TRBV10-3
clone size: many
CDR3 protein: CAISEGHSYEQYF

CDR3 length: 17
J gene: TRBJ2-5
V gene: TRBV28
clone size: -
CDR3 protein: CASSLGTSGELQETQYF

CDR3 length: 15
J gene: TRBJ1-6
V gene: TRBV20-1
clone size: many
CDR3 protein: CSASIPGSHNSPLHF

CDR3 length: 16
J gene: TRBJ2-7
V gene: TRBV7-6
clone size: -
CDR3 protein: CASSHPAGGPSYEQYF

CDR3 length: 15
J gene: TRBJ1-1
V gene: TRBV28
clone size: few
CDR3 protein: CASSFLQEWNTEAFF

CDR3 length: 14
J gene: TRBJ2-7
V gene: TRBV6-9
clone size: -
CDR3 protein: CASSYDSKLYEQYF

CDR3 length: 14
J gene: TRBJ2-7
V gene: TRBV4-2
clone size: few
CDR3 protein: CASSPPDRYYEQYF

CDR3 length: 15
J gene: TRBJ2-1
V gene: TRBV2
clone size: few
CDR3 protein: CASSEEANSYNEQFF

CDR3 length: 13
J gene: TRBJ2-5
V gene: TRBV6-6
clone size: -
CDR3 protein: CASSYSIQETQYF

CDR3 length: 16
J gene: TRBJ2-7
V gene: TRBV5-6
clone size: -
CDR3 protein: CASSLPSGDISYEQYF

CDR3 length: 15
J gene: TRBJ1-2
V gene: TRBV20-1
clone size: few
CDR3 protein: CSARDPRGLDYGYTF

CDR3 length: 12
J gene: TRBJ1-6
V gene: TRBV12-3/TRBV12-4
clone size: -
CDR3 protein: CAIETGLGPLHF

CDR3 length: 14
J gene: TRBJ1-2
V gene: TRBV24-1
clone size: few
CDR3 protein: CATSDRQGGYGYTF